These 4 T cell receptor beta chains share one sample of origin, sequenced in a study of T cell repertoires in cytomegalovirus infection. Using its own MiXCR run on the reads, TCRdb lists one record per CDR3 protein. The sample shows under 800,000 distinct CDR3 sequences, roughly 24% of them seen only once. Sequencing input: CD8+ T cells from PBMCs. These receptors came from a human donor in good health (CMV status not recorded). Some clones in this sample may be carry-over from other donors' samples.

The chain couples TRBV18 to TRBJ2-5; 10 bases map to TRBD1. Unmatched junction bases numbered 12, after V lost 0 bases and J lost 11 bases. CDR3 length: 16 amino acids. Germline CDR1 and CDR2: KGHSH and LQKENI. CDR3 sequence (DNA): TGTGCCAGCTCACCACCGACAGGGGGCTCCAGGGTTGGACAGTACTTC. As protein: CASSPPTGGSRVGQYF.

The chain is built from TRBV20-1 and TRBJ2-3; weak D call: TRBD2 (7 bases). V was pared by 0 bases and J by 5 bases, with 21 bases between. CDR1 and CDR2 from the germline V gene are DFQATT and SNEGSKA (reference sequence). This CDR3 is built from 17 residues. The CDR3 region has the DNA TGCAGTGCTAGAGATATTAAACGGGGGGCCCACGGAGATACGCAGTATTTT. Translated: CSARDIKRGAHGDTQYF.

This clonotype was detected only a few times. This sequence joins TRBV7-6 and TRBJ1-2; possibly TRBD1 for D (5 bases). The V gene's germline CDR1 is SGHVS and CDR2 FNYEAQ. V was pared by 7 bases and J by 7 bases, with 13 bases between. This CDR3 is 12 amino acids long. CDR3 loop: CASISGLRGYTF. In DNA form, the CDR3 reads TGTGCCAGCATATCGGGACTTCGTGGCTACACCTTC. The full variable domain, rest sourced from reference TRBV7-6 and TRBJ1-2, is GAGVSQSPRYKVTKRGQDVALRCDPISGHVSLYWYRQALGQGPEFLTYFNYEAQQDKSGLPNDRFSAERPEGSISTLTIQRTEQRDSAMYRCASISGLRGYTFGSGTRLTVV.

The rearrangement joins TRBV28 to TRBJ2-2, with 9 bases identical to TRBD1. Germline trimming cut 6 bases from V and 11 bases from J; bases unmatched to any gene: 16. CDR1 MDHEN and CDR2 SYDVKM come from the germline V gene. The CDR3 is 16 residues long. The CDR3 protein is CASSFLPDRGEGELFF. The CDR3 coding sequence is TGTGCCAGCAGCTTTTTACCGGACAGGGGCGAAGGAGAGCTGTTTTTT.